These 21 T cell receptor beta chains share one sample of origin, sequenced in a study of cytomegalovirus exposure and HLA in healthy donors. PCR was performed using 60 Vbeta and 13 Jbeta primers. Libraries were prepared by immunoSEQ multiplex PCR; TCRdb keeps only in-frame clonotypes and omits some of them. The sample holds approximately 130,000 clones; 65% to 90% are singletons and the top ten take 0.95% to 1.5%. The sample taken for sequencing was PBMCs. The receptors here all came from a girl under 10 years old in good health and CMV-seronegative.

This chain connects TRBV9 to TRBJ2-3, with TRBD2 matching over 9 bases. The CDR3 is 17 residues long. CDR1 is SGDLS and CDR2 is YYNGEE in the germline V gene. Trimming took 0 bases from V and 7 from J; bases not matched to a gene: 12. The CDR3 protein is CASSVAASGAPMHTQYF. In nucleotides, the CDR3 is TGTGCCAGCAGCGTAGCGGCTAGCGGGGCCCCCATGCATACGCAGTATTTT.

A single count supports this clone. The genes are TRBV19 and TRBJ1-2; 7 bases map to TRBD1. This CDR3 region has 12 residues. Trimming removed 6 bases from V and 7 bases from J; junction bases left unmatched: 5. Germline V gene lookup returns CDR1 LNHDA and CDR2 SQIVND (reference sequence). The chain's CDR3 is CASRTGAAGYTF. The CDR3 DNA reads TGTGCCAGTAGAACAGGGGCGGCTGGCTACACCTTC.

This clone was detected once. The J gene is TRBJ2-7, the V gene TRBV6-1, with TRBD1 matching over 7 bases. Germline V gives CDR1 MNHNS, CDR2 SASEGT. The CDR3 runs to 15 residues. J lost 3 bases, V lost 3 bases, and 8 bases had no gene match. The CDR3 DNA reads TGTGCCAGCAGTGAGTTAACAGGGGAGCTCTACGAGCAGTACTTC. Translation gives CASSELTGELYEQYF.

The chain recombines TRBV6-4 with TRBJ2-3; D gene unclear. The CDR3 spans 14 residues. Between the trimmed V and J ends, which lost 3 bases and 2 bases, there was a span of 9 bases. CDR1 is MRHNA and CDR2 is SNTAGT in the germline V gene. The CDR3 DNA sequence: TGTGCCAGCAGTGAATTTGGGCCCACAGATACGCAGTATTTT. Its protein product is CASSEFGPTDTQYF.

The rearrangement uses TRBV6-5 and TRBJ1-1; D is perhaps TRBD1 (5 bases). The germline V and J ends were trimmed by 6 bases and 2 bases, with 13 bases remaining between them. The germline gives CDR1 MNHEY, CDR2 SVGAGI. The CDR3 runs to 14 residues. CDR3 loop: CASSFDRRNTEAFF. The CDR3 DNA reads TGTGCCAGCAGCTTCGACAGAAGAAACACTGAAGCTTTCTTT.

CDR3 amino acids: CASSLGGASYNEQFF. The CDR3 coding sequence is TGTGCCAGCAGTTTGGGGGGGGCCTCCTACAATGAGCAGTTCTTC. J is TRBJ2-1 and V is TRBV27, with D maybe TRBD2 (7 bases). The ends were cut back, 3 bases at V and 0 bases at J, with 9 bases in the middle. The CDR3 sequence is 15 residues long. Germline lookup yields CDR1 MNHEY and CDR2 SMNVEV (reference sequence).

This CDR3 reads CASSRGAAGGQYEQYF. Here the CDR3 DNA reads TGTGCCAGCAGCCGTGGAGCAGCGGGGGGACAGTACGAGCAGTACTTC. The rearrangement joins TRBV7-2 to TRBJ2-7, with 9 bases that match TRBD2. The CDR3 consists of 16 residues. CDR1 and CDR2 (germline): SGHTA, FQGNSA. Unmatched junction bases numbered 12, after V lost 5 bases and J lost 4 bases.

V gene TRBV7-9 combines with J gene TRBJ2-6; tentatively, D is TRBD1 (5 bases). Germline CDR1 is SEHNR and CDR2 is FQNEAQ (reference sequence). This CDR3 is built from 15 residues. V was clipped by 5 bases and J by 0 bases, with 8 bases between them. The DNA for the CDR3 is TGTGCCAGCAGCCCCAGGGTCTCTGGGGCCAACGTCCTGACTTTC. Translation: CASSPRVSGANVLTF.

V gene TRBV27 combines with J gene TRBJ2-2; TRBD2 is a possible D gene (6 bases). CDR3 length equals 16 residues. The V end was cut by 7 bases, the J end by 2 bases, with 17 bases between. Germline lookup yields CDR1 MNHEY and CDR2 SMNVEV (reference sequence). CDR3 in DNA: TGTGCCAGCATGGAAGGGTTAGCGGCTAACACCGGGGAGCTGTTTTTT. This gives the protein CASMEGLAANTGELFF.

The chain carries TRBV6-5 and TRBJ2-1, with 10 bases lining up with TRBD2. Germline V gives CDR1 MNHEY, CDR2 SVGAGI. This CDR3 spans 15 amino acids. The V gene end was trimmed by 9 bases and the J gene end by 7 bases; junction bases not matched to a gene: 12. CDR3 nucleotide sequence: TGTGCCAGTTGCCGACTAGCGGGTTCGTGTAATGAGCAGTTCTTC. It specifies CASCRLAGSCNEQFF.

This CDR3 is CASSLTRRASGRTDTQYF. The DNA for the CDR3 is TGTGCCAGCAGCCTGACCCGGCGGGCTAGCGGGAGAACAGATACGCAGTATTTT. The chain combines TRBV11-2 with TRBJ2-3; TRBD2 matches 10 bases. Germline CDR1 and CDR2: SGHAT and FQNNGV. After removal of 5 bases from V and 3 bases from J, the junction contained 14 bases not matched to a gene. The CDR3 totals 18 residues.

The chain has TRBV27 and TRBJ2-7; D gene uncertain. This CDR3 comprises 16 residues. Germline V gene lookup returns CDR1 MNHEY and CDR2 SMNVEV (reference sequence). The germline V and J ends were trimmed by 5 bases and 0 bases, with 17 bases remaining between them. CDR3 sequence (DNA): TGTGCCAGCAGTCCATACTACACGGCCAGCTCCTACGAGCAGTACTTC. This encodes CASSPYYTASSYEQYF.

The genes are TRBV27 and TRBJ2-1; 7 nucleotides match TRBD1. The CDR3 covers 18 residues. Germline V gene sequence: CDR1 MNHEY, CDR2 SMNVEV (reference sequence). V lost 4 bases to trimming and J lost 6 bases; unmatched junction nucleotides: 18. The CDR3 DNA reads as TGTGCCAGCAGTTCCTACCCCCCGACAGGGTTTGGGCTCAATGAGCAGTTCTTC. Amino acids: CASSSYPPTGFGLNEQFF.

The genes are TRBV5-1 and TRBJ2-4; TRBD2 matches 7 bases. Germline V CDR1 and CDR2: SGHRS, YFSETQ. The ends lost 3 bases at V and 6 bases at J; junction bases unmatched: 9. The CDR3 contains 15 residues. This CDR3 reads CASSSEGGGGNIQYF. The CDR3 DNA sequence: TGCGCCAGCAGCTCGGAAGGCGGGGGAGGAAACATTCAGTACTTC. The full variable domain, its missing parts supplied by reference TRBV5-1 and TRBJ2-4, is KAGVTQTPRYLIKTRGQQVTLSCSPISGHRSVSWYQQTPGQGLQFLFEYFSETQRNKGNFPGRFSGRQFSNSRSEMNVSTLELGDSALYLCASSSEGGGGNIQYFGAGTRLSVL.

Details on this clone: One junction end does not reproduce the germline sequence, and a read error may be involved. The chain uses TRBV20-1 and TRBJ1-1, with D tentatively TRBD1 (5 bases). Germline assignment: CDR1 DFQATT and CDR2 SNEGSKA (reference sequence). CDR3 size: 11 residues. As DNA, the CDR3 is TGCAGTGCTAAACAGCAAAAGCAGGGCTTATTT. Translating it yields CSAKQQKQGLF.

V is TRBV27 and J is TRBJ1-2; D is possibly TRBD1 (6 bases). The CDR3 contains 12 residues. Germline loops: CDR1 MNHEY, CDR2 SMNVEV (reference sequence). With 6 bases removed from V and 8 bases from J, the gap between germline ends came to 13 bases. The CDR3 is CASSSVGQGYTF. CDR3 DNA sequence: TGTGCCAGCAGCAGCGTCGGACAGGGCTACACCTTC.

This clone was seen a single time. The J gene is TRBJ2-7, the V gene TRBV27, with D maybe TRBD2 (5 bases). Deletions cut 1 base from V and 7 bases from J, with 11 bases between. The CDR3 is made up of 13 amino acids. Germline CDR1 reads MNHEY; CDR2 reads SMNVEV (reference sequence). For the CDR3, the DNA is TGTGCCAGCAGTTTATGGCCCGGGGATGAGCAGTACTTC. This sequence encodes CASSLWPGDEQYF.

The chain joins TRBV28 to TRBJ2-5; 11 nucleotides line up with TRBD2. Germline CDR1 and CDR2: MDHEN and SYDVKM. V dropped 6 bases and J dropped 5; count of bases not matched to a gene: 8. The CDR3 has 15 amino acids. For the CDR3, the DNA is TGTGCCAGCAGGGAGTTAGCGGGAGGGCAGGAGACCCAGTACTTC. It yields the protein CASRELAGGQETQYF.

The V gene is TRBV5-4, the J gene TRBJ1-2; D might be TRBD1 (5 bases). This CDR3 comprises 16 residues. Trimming pared 0 bases from V and 6 bases from J, leaving 18 bases between. Looked up from germline, CDR1 is SGHNT and CDR2 is YYREEE (reference sequence). Here the CDR3 reads CASSLAGRSAGHGYTF. CDR3 DNA: TGTGCCAGCAGCTTGGCCGGAAGATCGGCAGGGCATGGCTACACCTTC. Drawing the rest from reference TRBV5-4 and TRBJ1-2, the complete variable domain is ETGVTQSPTHLIKTRGQQVTLRCSSQSGHNTVSWYQQALGQGPQFIFQYYREEENGRGNFPPRFSGLQFPNYSSELNVNALELDDSALYLCASSLAGRSAGHGYTFGSGTRLTVV.

The chain recombines TRBV7-9 with TRBJ2-3, with D unclear. There are 15 residues in the CDR3. V lost 6 bases and J 1 base, leaving 14 bases between the germline ends. From germline, CDR1 is SEHNR and CDR2 FQNEAQ (reference sequence). CDR3 protein: CASSHVWQGTDTQYF. The CDR3 coding sequence is TGTGCCAGCAGTCACGTGTGGCAGGGCACAGATACGCAGTATTTT. The whole variable domain, filled in from reference TRBV7-9 and TRBJ2-3, reads DTGVSQNPRHKITKRGQNVTFRCDPISEHNRLYWYRQTLGQGPEFLTYFQNEAQLEKSRLLSDRFSAERPKGSFSTLEIQRTEQGDSAMYLCASSHVWQGTDTQYFGPGTRLTVL.

This clone was observed once. The V call is TRBV4-3, the J call TRBJ1-3, with 7 bases lining up with TRBD1. Germline-derived CDR1 and CDR2 are LGHNA and YSLEER. The CDR3 length is 17 residues. V lost 3 bases to trimming and J lost 1 base; unmatched junction nucleotides: 9. The chain's CDR3 is CASSHWGTEESGNTIYF. DNA for the CDR3: TGCGCCAGCAGCCACTGGGGGACAGAAGAATCTGGAAACACCATATATTTT.